This T cell receptor (beta chain) was found in a study of cytomegalovirus exposure and HLA in healthy donors (dated by TCRdb to about 2017). For the study in its entirety: An earlier analysis of approximately 600 of the donors reported roughly 300 Gb of sequence data and 120 million or so unique TCR beta sequences from 150 million to 200 million T cells. An early release covering just under 650 HLA-typed donors comprised roughly 300 gigabases of sequencing data and some 79 million unique TCR sequences. On average, about 200,000 unique TCR beta nucleotide sequences were sequenced per donor among more than 350 genotyped donors of the cohort, with around 19% of those sequences being non-productive. Every discovery cohort repertoire had been produced on one sequencing platform. An earlier analysis of 587 of the donors used high-throughput TCR beta sequencing to judge whether each TCR beta V gene segment behaved as functional or pseudogenic. Donor age, sex, ethnicity and CMV serostatus were compiled alongside the repertoire data. In the later analysis, no new phenotypic data were used to find candidate immune exposures; instead, reliance was placed on TCR beta sequences and their occurrence across donors. High-throughput TCR immunosequencing, statistical association of individual TCRs with disease status, and machine learning were combined to predict cytomegalovirus infection status. In addition to the first cohort of approximately 670 subjects, a separate validation cohort of approximately 130 different subjects was used. Among the roughly 400 genotyped donors, approximately 77% belonged to the genetic ancestry cluster associated with self-reported Caucasian donors. Using immunosequencing, the study profiled T cell repertoires from 500 to 800 subjects and related those repertoires to cytomegalovirus serostatus. A later analysis re-examined previously published TCR beta repertoires from 500 to 700 donors and added high-resolution HLA genotyping to investigate patterns of TCR occurrence. The study was designed to test whether signatures of past pathogen exposure could be identified by cataloging public T cell receptors. Both class I and class II loci were covered by HLA typing, at four-digit resolution. A later genetic analysis used genome-wide SNP genotypes for about 60% of the 666 donors, treating that subset as a discovery cohort. Roughly five DR-DQ haplotypes were treated as single units for association and clustering because of strong linkage in the cohort. Typing coverage varied by locus: 629-630 donors for A, B, C, DRB1 and DQB1; 522 for DQA1; over 600 for DPA1; fewer than 480 for DPB1.

The library was generated by the immunoSEQ multiplex PCR assay. The multiplex PCR relied on a mix of 60 forward primers for TCR Vbeta segments and 13 reverse primers for TCR Jbeta segments. Amplification of the CDR3 region of rearranged TCR beta genes was performed with a multiplex PCR assay on genomic DNA. Amplified TCR beta libraries were sequenced as 87-base-pair reads on the Illumina HiSeq System. In the authors' own workflow: In a later analysis, some 80 million unique TCR beta chains were counted across the 500 to 850 repertoires, and approximately 11 million of these chains were shared by at least two donors. Raw reads were error-corrected and collapsed into unique sequences with a nearest-neighbor algorithm that merged closely related sequences to remove PCR and sequencing errors. To assign V, D and J gene segments, CDR3 sequences were aligned to IMGT reference sequences. For a sequence to be retained, a match of at least six nucleotides was required to both a V gene segment and a J gene segment. A rearrangement counted as productive if the CDR3 had no stop codons and remained in frame with V and J, and every other rearrangement counted as non-productive. CDR3 was defined according to IMGT convention as the region running from the second conserved V-encoded cysteine to the conserved J-encoded phenylalanine. Sequences without an unambiguous match to a single V gene segment were excluded from the earlier analysis of a few hundred of the donors. An earlier analysis of 500 to 600 of the donors classified V segments as functional when productive rearrangements were above 56.7% and as segregating when the standard deviation between donors was above 5%. To diagnose cytomegalovirus status from the catalog of TCR beta chain sequences, a statistical classification framework was built. V and J gene assignment, in a later analysis, came from comparing TCR nucleotide sequences with IMGT/GENE-DB human TR gene sequences. A later analysis assigned CDR3 sequences and most-parsimonious VDJ recombination scenarios with the TCRdist pipeline. In a later analysis, each TCR beta chain was defined by its CDR3 amino acid sequence together with its V-gene family, and reads without a unique V-gene family were excluded. In a later analysis, a few hundred highly shared, low-generation-probability nucleotide sequences were removed to address suspected cross-contamination and a sequencing artifact. In a later analysis, a clonal expansion index for each public chain was calculated from normalized within-repertoire ranks of inferred template counts. In a later analysis, generation probabilities were computed with a VDJ recombination model fitted to out-of-frame rearrangements, and the resulting probabilities were checked against IGoR. Hypergeometric tests were used in a later analysis to score TCR-TCR, TCR-HLA and TCR-CMV co-occurrence, with a repertoire-size bias correction applied to the TCR pairs. In a later analysis, false discovery rates were estimated by permuting HLA or CMV assignments 20 times. In a later analysis, co-occurring TCRs were grouped using DBSCAN, with TCRdist sequence similarity added in when clustering inside HLA-allele-positive subsets. Repertoires with fewer than 30,000 or more than 120,000 public chains, plus five repertoires with anomalous nucleotide sharing, were excluded from co-occurrence clustering. The table was pulled from immuneACCESS by TCRdb, which kept in-frame rearrangements only. Such tables lose some clones; where checked, under half of the loss comes from unresolved V genes, and the rest has no known cause. The V and J calls and clone size were taken over from that table, and D and trimming were inferred from the DNA. The sample table shows 100,000 to 150,000 clones, and 75% to 90% are seen once. The ten biggest clones cover 2% to 2.5% of the sample.

Compared with germline, V lacks 1 base and J lacks 4 bases; bases without a gene match: 17. The CDR3 covers 20 residues, taking in both the cysteine and the phenylalanine. CDR3 DNA only is kept here, 60 bases in frame from base 1. Reading the germline V gene (reference sequence) gives CDR1 SGHKS and CDR2 YYEKEE. Turning to this clone: The target of this receptor is not known. No base-level quality is on record; no much larger clone is a single base apart.

What the research found in general, with its limitations: While some public TCRs were present in many individuals, most TCR sequences turned up only very rarely across donors. Roughly uniform sequencing depth across donors was assumed in presence/absence analyses, although this assumption may not hold. Only TCR beta chains were sequenced in this cohort, and the absence of alpha or paired-chain data limited detectable features. A further reported finding was that TCR beta sequences accurately predicted the HLA-A and HLA-B alleles for most subjects in the first cohort. Assigning TCR associations to individual alleles was difficult when HLA alleles, especially DR and DQ, strongly co-occurred. At a false discovery rate of 0.05, a later analysis linked around 17,000 TCR beta sequences to specific HLA alleles. An earlier analysis of some 590 of the donors showed that most TCR beta V segments appeared in productive rearrangements either about 87% or about 30% of the time, which broadly matched IMGT annotations. A cluster of highly shared sequence variants was judged likely to be a technical artifact of the sequencing pipeline. CMV serostatus was the only immune exposure information available for the cohort. In vitro tests confirmed that a few of the cytomegalovirus-associated TCR beta chains recognize cytomegalovirus antigens. HLA typing was unavailable for some donors at each locus, so association tests used only the typed subset. In both the original and validation cohorts, the classifier was reported to diagnose cytomegalovirus status with high specificity and sensitivity. Compared with equally common non-associated chains, HLA-associated TCR beta chains in a later analysis were more clonally expanded and had lower generation probabilities. According to a later genetic analysis, donors in an Asian-associated ancestry cluster had fewer N-insertions in productive TCRs than the approximately 710-donor mean. Some IMGT-functional V segments, including TRBV6-2 and TRBV6-3, could not be distinguished by the 87-base-pair reads and were therefore excluded. In a later analysis, the rate of TCR association differed among HLA loci, with DRB1 alleles having the most associated TCRs and HLA-C alleles having the fewest. In a later analysis, several top co-occurrence clusters were reported to appear linked to parvovirus B19, influenza, CMV and Epstein-Barr virus. The authors suggested that the approach could potentially be extended to other disease states and immunological phenotypes. A later genetic analysis associated a missense DCLRE1C variant with V-gene and J-gene trimming of TCR beta chains, and an independent cohort replicated the association. A total of 150 to 200 TCR beta chains were listed by the study as associated with cytomegalovirus. Around 16 rarely observed V segments, including chromosome 9 orphons, were excluded from the earlier analysis of a few hundred of the donors because counts were too low. A later analysis found that most CMV-associated TCR beta chains appeared HLA-restricted, with HLA associations seemingly driven largely by CMV exposure. Correlated functional status among segregating V segments might be attributable to linkage disequilibrium, but an unknown experimental factor could not be ruled out.

The cohort consisted of fewer than 700 healthy bone marrow donors. At the time of sampling, every cohort member was nominally healthy, though immune exposures that went unrecorded were likely present. The donor was CMV seronegative and was included in the group of a few hundred seronegative cohort members. Each donor provided a peripheral blood sample, and peripheral blood mononuclear cells were used for TCR beta sequencing. Genomic DNA was extracted from the blood cell samples with the Qiagen DNeasy Blood Extraction Kit. The chain joins TRBV5-5 to TRBJ2-4; TRBD1 aligns with 10 central bases. The sample consisted of PBMCs. The receptor was isolated from a man under 40 in good health and CMV-seronegative. CDR3 loop: CASSLFGDRGVGPSKNIQYF. The bases read TGTGCCAGCAGCTTGTTTGGGGACAGGGGAGTCGGGCCGTCTAAAAACATTCAGTACTTC.